These 2 T cell receptor beta chains share one sample of origin, sequenced in a study of T cell responses to AZD1222 COVID-19 vaccine. The table came from immunoSEQ multiplex PCR; TCRdb's copy has only in-frame clones and leaves some out. The sample has 100,000 to 110,000 clones, less than 90% seen once. Source: peripheral blood, taken on day 0 of AZD1222 vaccination. The source of these receptors is an adult in good health.

This chain uses TRBV2 with TRBJ1-3; no reliable D call. Germline V CDR1 and CDR2: SNHLY, FYNNEI. This CDR3 contains 12 residues. The V end was cut by 6 bases, the J end by 3 bases, with 6 bases between. The CDR3 nucleotides read TGTGCCAGCAGAAGAGATGGAAACACCATATATTTT. This translates into CASRRDGNTIYF.

This rearrangement joins TRBV5-5 to TRBJ2-1; 8 nucleotides agree with TRBD1. The CDR3 covers 13 residues. J gave up 6 bases and V 1 base, and 0 bases lay outside the gene matches. The V gene's germline CDR1 is SGHKS and CDR2 YYEKEE (reference sequence). Here the CDR3 reads CASSLQGANEQFF. In DNA form, the CDR3 reads TGTGCCAGCAGCTTGCAGGGGGCCAATGAGCAGTTCTTC.